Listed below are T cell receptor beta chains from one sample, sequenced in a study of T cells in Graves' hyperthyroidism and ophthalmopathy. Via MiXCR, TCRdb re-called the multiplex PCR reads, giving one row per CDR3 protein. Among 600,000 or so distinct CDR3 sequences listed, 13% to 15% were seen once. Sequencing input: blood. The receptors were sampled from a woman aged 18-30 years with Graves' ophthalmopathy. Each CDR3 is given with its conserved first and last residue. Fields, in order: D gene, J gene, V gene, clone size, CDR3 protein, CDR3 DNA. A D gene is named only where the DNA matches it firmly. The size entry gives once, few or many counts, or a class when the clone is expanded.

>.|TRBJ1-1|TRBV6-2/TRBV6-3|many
CASSYGAGRLNTEAFF
TGTGCCAGCAGTTACGGGGCAGGCCGATTGAACACTGAAGCTTTCTTT
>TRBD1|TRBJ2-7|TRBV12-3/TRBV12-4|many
CASSLGTGGDEQYF
TGTGCCAGCAGTTTAGGGACAGGGGGCGACGAGCAGTACTTC
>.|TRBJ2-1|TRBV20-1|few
CSAVRVPSYNEQFF
TGCAGTGCTGTTCGAGTCCCTTCCTACAATGAGCAGTTCTTC
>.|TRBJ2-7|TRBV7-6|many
CASSRDTVTYEQYF
TGTGCCAGCAGCCGAGACACCGTGACCTACGAGCAGTACTTC
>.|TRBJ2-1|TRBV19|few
CASSIGGTSYNEQFF
TGTGCCAGTAGTATAGGCGGGACCTCCTACAATGAGCAGTTCTTC
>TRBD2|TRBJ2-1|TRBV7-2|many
CASSLEPGLAGNEQFF
TGTGCCAGCAGCTTAGAACCGGGACTAGCGGGGAATGAGCAGTTCTTC
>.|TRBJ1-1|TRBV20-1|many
CSARYEGNTEAFF
TGCAGTGCTAGATATGAGGGGAACACTGAAGCTTTCTTT
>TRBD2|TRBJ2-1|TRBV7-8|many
CASRTLAGDDEQFF
TGTGCCAGCAGAACTCTAGCGGGAGATGATGAGCAGTTCTTC
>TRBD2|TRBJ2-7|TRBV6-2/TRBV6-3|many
CASSYRTSGRSLSYEQYF
TGTGCCAGCAGTTACCGGACTAGCGGGAGGTCCCTCTCCTACGAGCAGTACTTC
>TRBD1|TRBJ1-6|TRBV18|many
CASSPGTVNSPLHF
TGTGCCAGCTCACCCGGGACAGTCAATTCACCCCTCCACTTT
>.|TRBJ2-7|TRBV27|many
CASSRDSGSYEQYF
TGTGCCAGCAGTCGGGACTCGGGCTCCTACGAGCAGTACTTC
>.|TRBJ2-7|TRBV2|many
CASSEATQGHEQYF
TGTGCCAGCAGTGAAGCAACACAGGGCCACGAGCAGTACTTC
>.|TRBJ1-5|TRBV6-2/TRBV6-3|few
CASSYSGRLGHF
TGTGCCAGCAGTTACTCGGGCCGATTGGGGCATTTT
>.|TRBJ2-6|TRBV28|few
CANLPAGANVLTF
TGTGCGAATCTTCCCGCTGGGGCCAACGTCCTGACTTTC
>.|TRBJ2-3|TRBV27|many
CASSLGGRGPAVRTDTQYF
TGTGCCAGCAGTTTAGGCGGCAGGGGACCTGCGGTAAGAACAGATACGCAGTATTTT
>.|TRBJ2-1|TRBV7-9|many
CASSPEVRGNEQFF
TGTGCCAGCAGCCCAGAGGTCCGAGGCAATGAGCAGTTCTTC
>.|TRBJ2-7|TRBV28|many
CASSSNTGPGYQQYF
TGTGCCAGCAGTTCAAATACGGGACCGGGCTACCAGCAGTACTTC
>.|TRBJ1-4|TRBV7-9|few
CASSDRRGSQNEKLFF
TGTGCCAGCAGCGATCGGAGGGGCAGCCAGAATGAAAAACTGTTTTTT